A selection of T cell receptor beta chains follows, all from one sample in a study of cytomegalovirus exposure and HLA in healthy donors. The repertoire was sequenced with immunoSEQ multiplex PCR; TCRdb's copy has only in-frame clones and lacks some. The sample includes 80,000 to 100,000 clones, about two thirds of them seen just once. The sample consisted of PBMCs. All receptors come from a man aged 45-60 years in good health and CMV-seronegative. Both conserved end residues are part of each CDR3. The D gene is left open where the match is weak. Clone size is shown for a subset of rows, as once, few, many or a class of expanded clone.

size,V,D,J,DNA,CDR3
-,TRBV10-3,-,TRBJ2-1,TGTGCCATCAGTGAATGGGGGAGGATCGATGAGCAGTTCTTC,CAISEWGRIDEQFF
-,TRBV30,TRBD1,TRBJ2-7,TGTGCCTGGAGTCTGGACAGGGCCTACGAGCAGTACTTC,CAWSLDRAYEQYF
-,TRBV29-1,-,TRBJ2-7,TGCAGCGTTGAAGAAGCCACCCGGGACTCGTACGAGCAGTACTTC,CSVEEATRDSYEQYF
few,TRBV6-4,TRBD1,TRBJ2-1,TGTGCCAGCAGTAACAGGGGCTTCTACAATGAGCAGTTCTTC,CASSNRGFYNEQFF
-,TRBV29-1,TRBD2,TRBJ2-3,TGCAGCGTTGAAGATCTTTCCGAGGCTAGCGGGGGCCTACGGACGCAGTATTTT,CSVEDLSEASGGLRTQYF
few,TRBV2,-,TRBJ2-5,TGTGCCATTTCGGGACACTCTGGAGAGACCCAGTACTTC,CAISGHSGETQYF
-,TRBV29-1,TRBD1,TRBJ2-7,TGCAGCGCCGGGGACAGCTACGAGCAGTACTTC,CSAGDSYEQYF
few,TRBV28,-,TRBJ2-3,TGTGCCAGCACCAGTCTTAGGGGGGGCGGGCGCACAGATACGCAGTATTTT,CASTSLRGGGRTDTQYF
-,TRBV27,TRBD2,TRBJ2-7,TGTGCCAGCAGTAACACCGCGGGGGAGCTCTCCTACGAGCAGTACTTC,CASSNTAGELSYEQYF
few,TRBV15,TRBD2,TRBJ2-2,TGTGCCACCAGCAGAGAGCGGGGACTAGCGGGAAACACCGGGGAGCTGTTTTTT,CATSRERGLAGNTGELFF
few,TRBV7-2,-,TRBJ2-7,TGTGCCAGCACCTCCGGGTACGAGCAGTACTTC,CASTSGYEQYF
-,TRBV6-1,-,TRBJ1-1,TGTGCCAGCGGGAGAACCCTCTTACCCTTCGAAGTGGCTTTCTTT,CASGRTLLPFEVAFF
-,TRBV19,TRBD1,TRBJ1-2,TGTGCCAGTAGTCCAGGGACAGGCCTGGGCTATGGCTACACCTTC,CASSPGTGLGYGYTF
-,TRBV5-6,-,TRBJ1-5,TGTGCCAGCAGTCCAGGACAGCCAAAACCCAATCAGCCCCAGCATTTT,CASSPGQPKPNQPQHF
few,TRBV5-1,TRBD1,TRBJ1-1,TGCGCCAGCAGCTTTCGGGACAGCACTGAAGCTTTCTTT,CASSFRDSTEAFF
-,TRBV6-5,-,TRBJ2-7,TGTGCCAGCAGTTACACACTAGGGGGCGGGGACGAGCAGTACTTC,CASSYTLGGGDEQYF
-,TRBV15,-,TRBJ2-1,TGTGCCACGATCCCTAGCGAAGCTAGGGGTGAGCAGTTCTTC,CATIPSEARGEQFF
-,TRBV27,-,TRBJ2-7,TGTGCCAGCAGTATTAGCGCCCGCTACGAGCAGTACTTC,CASSISARYEQYF
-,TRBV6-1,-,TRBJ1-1,TGTGCCAGCAGTGTACGGCAGGGGAACACTGAAGCTTTCTTT,CASSVRQGNTEAFF
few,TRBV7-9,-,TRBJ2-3,TGTGCCAGCAGGGAGAGACGACAGTTCTCCACAGATACGCAGTATTTT,CASRERRQFSTDTQYF
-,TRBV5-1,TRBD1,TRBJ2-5,TGCGCCAGCAGCTTGACCGGACAGGGCCAAGAGACCCAGTACTTC,CASSLTGQGQETQYF
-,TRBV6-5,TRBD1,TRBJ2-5,TGTGCCAGCAGGACCGGGACAGCCCCGAGAGAGACCCAGTACTTC,CASRTGTAPRETQYF
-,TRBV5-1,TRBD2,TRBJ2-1,TGCGCCAGCAGCTTGGGTACTAGCGGGAGACGGAGTGAGCAGTTCTTC,CASSLGTSGRRSEQFF
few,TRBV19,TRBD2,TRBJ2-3,TGTGCCAGTAGTATGCGACCGGGACTAGCGCTGTATTTT,CASSMRPGLALYF
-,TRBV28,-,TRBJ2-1,TGTGCCAGCCTTACAGGGTTCGCCGGAAACAATGAGCAGTTCTTC,CASLTGFAGNNEQFF
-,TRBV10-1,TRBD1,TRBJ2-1,TGCGCCAGCAGTGAAGGACAGGCGGCCTACAATGAGCAGTTCTTC,CASSEGQAAYNEQFF
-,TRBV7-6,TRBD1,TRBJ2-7,TGTGCCAGCAGCGAGGACAGGGGGCGAGAGCAGTACTTC,CASSEDRGREQYF
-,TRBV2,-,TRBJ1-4,TGTGCCAGCCGTACCGATCAGGGGCCCGAAGAAAAACTGTTTTTT,CASRTDQGPEEKLFF